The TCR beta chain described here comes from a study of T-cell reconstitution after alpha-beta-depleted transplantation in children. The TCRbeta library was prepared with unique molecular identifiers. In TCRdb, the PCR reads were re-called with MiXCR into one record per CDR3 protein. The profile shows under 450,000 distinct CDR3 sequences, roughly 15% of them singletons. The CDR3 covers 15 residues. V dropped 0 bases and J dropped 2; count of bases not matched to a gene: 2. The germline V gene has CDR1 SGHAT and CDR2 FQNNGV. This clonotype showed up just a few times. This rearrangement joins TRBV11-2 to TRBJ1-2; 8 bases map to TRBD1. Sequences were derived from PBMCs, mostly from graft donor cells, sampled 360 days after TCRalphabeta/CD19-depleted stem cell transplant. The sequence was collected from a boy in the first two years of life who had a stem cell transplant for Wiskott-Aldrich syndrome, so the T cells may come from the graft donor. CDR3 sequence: CASSLEYRGNYGYTF. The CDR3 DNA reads TGTGCCAGCAGCTTAGAGTACAGGGGGAACTATGGCTACACCTTC.